Below are 5 T cell receptor beta chains sequenced from a single sample in a study of cytomegalovirus exposure and HLA in healthy donors. TCRdb's table, derived via immunoSEQ multiplex PCR, lists solely in-frame clones and lacks some. This sample has 150,000 to 180,000 clones; more than 70% occur once, and the top ten carry about 2.2%. Sequencing used PBMCs. The receptors were sampled from a human donor in good health.

The CDR3 loop reads CASSQGGTGQDEQYF. CDR3 nucleotides: TGTGCCAGCAGCCAAGGTGGGACAGGGCAAGACGAGCAGTACTTC. This chain joins TRBV14 and TRBJ2-7, with 9 bases lining up with TRBD1. The CDR3 sequence is 15 residues long. Germline V gives CDR1 SGHDN, CDR2 FVKESK. Trimming at V came to 1 base and at J to 5 bases, leaving 6 bases not matched to a gene. Based on the CDR3 plus reference TRBV14 and TRBJ2-7, the full variable domain is EAGVTQFPSHSVIEKGQTVTLRCDPISGHDNLYWYRRVMGKEIKFLLHFVKESKQDESGMPNNRFLAERTGGTYSTLKVQPAELEDSGVYFCASSQGGTGQDEQYFGPGTRLTVT.

The chain recombines TRBV7-2 with TRBJ2-2; D is possibly TRBD1 (6 bases). CDR3 length: 15 amino acids. CDR1 SGHTA and CDR2 FQGNSA come from the germline V gene. Trimming shortened V by 2 bases and J by 7 bases, and 14 bases separated the two germline ends. Written as DNA, the CDR3 is TGTGCCAGCAGCTTAACGACAGGAGGCGGCGGGGAGCTGTTTTTT. Residues: CASSLTTGGGGELFF.

The chain employs TRBV6-5 and TRBJ2-7, with D maybe TRBD1 (6 bases). The CDR3 extends over 14 amino acids. V lost 7 bases to trimming and J lost 5 bases, with 18 bases between them. The germline CDR1 and CDR2 sequences are MNHEY and SVGAGI. The CDR3 reads CASTRGLPAHEQYF. The CDR3 bases are TGTGCCAGCACCAGGGGTCTTCCGGCTCACGAGCAGTACTTC.

The V and J genes are TRBV6-5 and TRBJ2-1; a weak D match, TRBD1 (5 bases). This CDR3 is built from 14 residues. The V and J ends lost 5 bases and 7 bases respectively, with 15 bases between them. Per the germline V gene, CDR1 is MNHEY and CDR2 is SVGAGI. The CDR3: CASSNAGPWNEQFF. The CDR3 region has the DNA TGTGCCAGCAGTAACGCAGGGCCTTGGAATGAGCAGTTCTTC.

The chain uses TRBV28 and TRBJ2-5, with D possibly TRBD2 on 6 matching bases. The V gene's germline CDR1 is MDHEN and CDR2 SYDVKM. Trimming left V 3 bases short and J 4 bases short, with 6 bases between. There are 12 residues in the CDR3. The CDR3 here is CASSFGRETQYF. The CDR3 nucleotides read TGTGCCAGCAGTTTCGGGAGAGAGACCCAGTACTTC.